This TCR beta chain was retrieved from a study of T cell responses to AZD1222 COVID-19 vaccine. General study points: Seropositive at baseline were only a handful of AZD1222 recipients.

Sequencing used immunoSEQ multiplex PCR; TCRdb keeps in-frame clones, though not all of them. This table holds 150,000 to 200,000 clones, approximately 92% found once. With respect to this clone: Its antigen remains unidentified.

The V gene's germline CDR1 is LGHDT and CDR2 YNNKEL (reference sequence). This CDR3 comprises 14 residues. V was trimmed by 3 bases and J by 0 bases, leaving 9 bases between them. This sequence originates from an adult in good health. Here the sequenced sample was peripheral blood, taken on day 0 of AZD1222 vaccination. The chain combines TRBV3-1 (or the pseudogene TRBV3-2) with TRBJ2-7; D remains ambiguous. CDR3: CASSHLAVSYEQYF. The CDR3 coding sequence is TGTGCCAGCAGCCATTTAGCTGTCTCCTACGAGCAGTACTTC.